Presented here are 31 T cell receptor beta chains from one specimen sequenced in a study of CD8 T cells in Susac syndrome. Random hexamers were used to reverse transcribe the RNA input (about 0.45 to 1 ug). TCRdb ran MiXCR on the immunoSEQ multiplex PCR reads and lists one entry per CDR3 protein. The table lists under 200,000 distinct CDR3 sequences, approximately 95% of them singletons. Material for sequencing was CD8+ T cells from PBMCs. These receptors all come from a human donor with multiple sclerosis.

V gene TRBV7-2 combines with J gene TRBJ2-1; no definite D call. Germline V CDR1 and CDR2: SGHTA, FQGNSA. Trimming pared 5 bases from V and 9 bases from J, leaving 14 bases between. The CDR3 sequence is 13 residues long. For the CDR3, the DNA is TGTGCCAGCAGCCGCGAAAGCATGGGTGAGCAGTTCTTC. This translates into CASSRESMGEQFF.

This clonotype was seen only once. The genes are TRBV7-6 and TRBJ2-7; perhaps TRBD1 as D (6 bases). Germline CDR1 SGHVS, CDR2 FNYEAQ. This CDR3 has 16 amino acids. V shed 5 bases and J shed 1 base, with 18 bases lying between them. The DNA for the CDR3 is TGTGCCAGCAGCCGCCATCGACAGGCCACTTCCTACGAGCAGTACTTC. Its protein is CASSRHRQATSYEQYF.

This clonotype was detected only once. The CDR3 sequence is CASSLTGVNTEAFF. The CDR3 DNA follows: TGTGCCAGCAGTTTAACAGGTGTGAACACTGAAGCTTTCTTT. This chain joins TRBV27 and TRBJ1-1; tentative D call: TRBD1 (5 bases). V shed 2 bases and J shed 0 bases, with 7 bases lying between them. CDR1 is MNHEY and CDR2 is SMNVEV in the germline V gene (reference sequence). This CDR3 region has 14 residues.

The chain employs TRBV29-1 and TRBJ1-2, with TRBD1 as a possible D gene (5 bases). This CDR3 is built from 12 residues. The germline V gene encodes CDR1 SQVTM and CDR2 ANQGSEA. The V and J ends lost 3 bases and 4 bases respectively, with 9 bases between them. The CDR3: CSVENRPYGYTF. DNA of the CDR3: TGCAGCGTTGAGAACAGGCCCTATGGCTACACCTTC.

V usage is TRBV5-6 and J usage is TRBJ2-5, with a tentative D call TRBD2 (6 bases). V lost 5 bases, J lost 2 bases, and 13 bases lay in between. The germline CDR1 and CDR2 sequences are SGHDT and YYEEEE. This CDR3 is built from 14 residues. This CDR3 reads CASREAGQQETQYF. CDR3 sequence (DNA): TGTGCCAGCAGGGAGGCGGGGCAACAAGAGACCCAGTACTTC.

The J gene is TRBJ2-7, the V gene TRBV19; D is perhaps TRBD1 (6 bases). This CDR3 comprises 15 residues. The germline V and J ends were trimmed by 10 bases and 3 bases, with 22 bases remaining between them. CDR1 is LNHDA and CDR2 is SQIVND in the germline V gene (reference sequence). CDR3 nucleotide sequence: TGTGCCACCCACGAACTTGGACAGCGAAGCTACGAGCAGTACTTC. The encoded protein is CATHELGQRSYEQYF.

The rearrangement uses TRBV20-1 and TRBJ1-5; D unresolved. The CDR3 loop spans 14 amino acids. The V and J ends lost 3 bases and 5 bases respectively, with 14 bases between them. CDR1 is DFQATT, CDR2 SNEGSKA, per germline (reference sequence). The CDR3 spells CSASLAVTDQPQHF. The CDR3 DNA follows: TGCAGTGCTAGTCTGGCAGTGACTGATCAGCCCCAGCATTTT.

This clonotype has a handful of counts. The gene calls are TRBV7-9 and TRBJ2-7; 7 nucleotides line up with TRBD1. CDR1 and CDR2 from the germline V gene are SEHNR and FQNEAQ (reference sequence). The trim removed 5 bases at V and 2 bases at J, leaving 3 bases unmatched. This CDR3 region has 13 residues. CDR3 DNA sequence: TGTGCCAGCAGCCCGGGACAGACCTACGAGCAGTACTTC. This gives the protein CASSPGQTYEQYF.

The chain recombines TRBV29-1 with TRBJ1-1; tentatively, D is TRBD1 (5 bases). CDR3 size: 13 residues. V lost 5 bases, J lost 4 bases, and 14 bases lay in between. Germline V gene lookup returns CDR1 SQVTM and CDR2 ANQGSEA. The CDR3 DNA reads TGCAGCGTTCGTAGTACAGGCGTCACTGAAGCTTTCTTT. Its protein product is CSVRSTGVTEAFF.

The chain uses TRBV7-9 and TRBJ2-7, with 7 positions matching TRBD1. The CDR3 runs 13 residues. V gave up 5 bases and J gave up 2 bases; unmatched junction bases: 3. Germline V gene sequence: CDR1 SEHNR, CDR2 FQNEAQ (reference sequence). CDR3 loop: CASSGDSTYEQYF. The CDR3 bases are TGTGCCAGCAGCGGGGACAGCACCTACGAGCAGTACTTC. The full variable domain, completed using reference TRBV7-9 and TRBJ2-7, is DTGVSQNPRHKITKRGQNVTFRCDPISEHNRLYWYRQTLGQGPEFLTYFQNEAQLEKSRLLSDRFSAERPKGSFSTLEIQRTEQGDSAMYLCASSGDSTYEQYFGPGTRLTVT.

V and J are TRBV29-1 and TRBJ2-2; no definite D call. V dropped 4 bases and J dropped 0 bases, with 6 bases sitting between them. The CDR3 has 13 amino acids. CDR1 and CDR2 (germline): SQVTM, ANQGSEA. The CDR3 protein is CSVGGSNTGELFF. The CDR3 nucleotides are TGCAGCGTTGGTGGGTCGAACACCGGGGAGCTGTTTTTT.

The J gene is TRBJ2-1, the V gene TRBV2; TRBD2 matches at 12 bases. The CDR3 is 17 residues long. Germline V gives CDR1 SNHLY, CDR2 FYNNEI. Trimming took 7 bases from V and 2 from J; bases not matched to a gene: 9. Here the CDR3 reads CASTPPGLAGTYNEQFF. CDR3 DNA sequence: TGTGCCAGCACCCCACCCGGACTAGCGGGGACCTACAATGAGCAGTTCTTC.

The chain joins TRBV20-1 to TRBJ1-5; 8 bases fit TRBD1. The CDR3 is 14 residues long. The V gene end was trimmed by 7 bases and the J gene end by 0 bases; junction bases not matched to a gene: 5. CDR1 and CDR2 from the germline V gene are DFQATT and SNEGSKA (reference sequence). In DNA form, the CDR3 reads TGCAGTGGATGCAGGGGGCATAGCAATCAGCCCCAGCATTTT. Residues: CSGCRGHSNQPQHF.

The V gene is TRBV2, the J gene TRBJ2-1, with 9 nucleotides matching TRBD2. V dropped 4 bases and J dropped 5; count of bases not matched to a gene: 9. The CDR3 length is 16 residues. CDR1 SNHLY and CDR2 FYNNEI come from the germline V gene. In nucleotides, the CDR3 is TGTGCCAGCAGTGGACAACGCGGGAGGGCCGACAATGAGCAGTTCTTC. This sequence encodes CASSGQRGRADNEQFF.

This clonotype has a single count. This chain connects TRBV5-6 to TRBJ2-1, with D possibly matching TRBD2 (5 bases). This CDR3 region has 15 residues. The germline CDR1 and CDR2 sequences are SGHDT and YYEEEE. The V and J ends lost 4 bases and 7 bases respectively, with 18 bases between them. The CDR3 DNA reads TGTGCCAGCAGCCTGGACTTTACGAATCCTAATGAGCAGTTCTTC. Amino acid sequence: CASSLDFTNPNEQFF.

V is TRBV9 and J is TRBJ2-3, with 14 bases fitting TRBD2. Trimming took 3 bases from V and 5 from J; bases not matched to a gene: 8. Germline-derived CDR1 and CDR2 are SGDLS and YYNGEE. CDR3 length equals 17 residues. DNA of the CDR3: TGTGCCAGCAGCGGACTGACTAGCGGGGGGGCCATAGATACGCAGTATTTT. Encoded protein: CASSGLTSGGAIDTQYF.

This chain links TRBV4-1 with TRBJ1-1; D gene uncertain. The germline V gene encodes CDR1 MGHRA and CDR2 YSYEKL. Trimming removed 1 base at V and 5 bases at J, with 5 bases between. CDR3 size: 12 residues. The CDR3 DNA reads as TGCGCCAGCAGCCAAGCGCGGACTGAAGCTTTCTTT. Translated, it gives CASSQARTEAFF.

The chain uses TRBV11-2 and TRBJ1-6; TRBD1 aligns across 7 bases. Germline assignment: CDR1 SGHAT and CDR2 FQNNGV. Losses at the gene ends were 5 bases for V and 8 bases for J; bases not matched to a gene: 15. CDR3 size: 17 residues. The CDR3 sequence is CASSPRDSRWDDSPLHF. Written as DNA, the CDR3 is TGTGCCAGCAGCCCCCGGGACAGCCGCTGGGACGATTCACCCCTCCACTTT. Complete variable domain (other parts from reference TRBV11-2 and TRBJ1-6): EAGVAQSPRYKIIEKRQSVAFWCNPISGHATLYWYQQILGQGPKLLIQFQNNGVVDDSQLPKDRFSAERLKGVDSTLKIQPAKLEDSAVYLCASSPRDSRWDDSPLHFGNGTRLTVT.

The V and J genes are TRBV16 and TRBJ2-7; D gene uncertain. Trimming shortened V by 3 bases and J by 4 bases, and 7 bases separated the two germline ends. The CDR3 runs to 12 residues. In germline, CDR1 is KGHSY, CDR2 FQNENV. The CDR3 loop reads CASSHRTYEQYF. CDR3 coding DNA: TGTGCCAGCAGCCACCGGACGTACGAGCAGTACTTC.

The genes are TRBV12-3 or TRBV12-4 and TRBJ2-3; D ambiguous. The CDR3 loop spans 11 amino acids. Deletions cut 7 bases from V and 1 base from J, with 3 bases between. CDR3 in amino acids: CASKGTDTQYF. In DNA form, the CDR3 reads TGTGCCAGCAAAGGCACAGATACGCAGTATTTT.

This clonotype was observed a few times. The V gene is TRBV18, the J gene TRBJ2-1, with no clear D. Germline CDR1 KGHSH, CDR2 LQKENI. The CDR3 consists of 12 residues. The V end lost 4 bases, the J end lost 4 bases, and 5 bases lay between the germline ends. CDR3 sequence: CASSHPYNEQFF. The DNA for the CDR3 is TGTGCCAGCTCACATCCATACAATGAGCAGTTCTTC.

The rearrangement joins TRBV6-6 to TRBJ2-5, with no clear D. V shed 0 bases and J shed 6 bases, with 5 bases lying between them. The germline V gene has CDR1 MNHNY and CDR2 SVGAGI (reference sequence). CDR3 length equals 12 residues. The CDR3, as DNA: TGTGCCAGCAGTTACTCGGATCAGACCCAGTACTTC. Its protein is CASSYSDQTQYF.

The rearrangement uses TRBV13 and TRBJ2-3, with 14 bases lining up with TRBD2. V lost 5 bases and J lost 4; bases outside the gene matches: 8. The CDR3 covers 17 residues. Germline loops: CDR1 PRHDT, CDR2 FYEKMQ (reference sequence). CDR3 nucleotide sequence: TGTGCCAGCAGCGCTCCGGGACTAGCGGGGGCATCAGATACGCAGTATTTT. It codes for CASSAPGLAGASDTQYF.

The table lists this clonotype with a few counts. V usage is TRBV11-2 and J usage is TRBJ2-7; D may be TRBD1 or TRBD2 (5 bases each). Trimming took 5 bases from V and 4 from J, leaving 15 bases between them. CDR1 is SGHAT and CDR2 is FQNNGV in the germline V gene. This CDR3 is 14 amino acids long. CDR3 nucleotides: TGTGCCAGCAGCGCCTTCGGGACCGCATACGAGCAGTACTTC. It encodes CASSAFGTAYEQYF.

The chain links TRBV7-9 to TRBJ1-2; D unresolved. This CDR3 spans 11 amino acids. V was shortened by 3 bases and J by 5 bases, with 4 bases between the two germline ends. Germline V gives CDR1 SEHNR, CDR2 FQNEAQ (reference sequence). The CDR3 sequence: CASSFSYGYTF. DNA for the CDR3: TGTGCCAGCAGCTTCTCGTATGGCTACACCTTC.

CDR3 nucleotide sequence: TGTGCCAGCAGCCAGGCGGGGGATGCCGAGCAGTACTTC. This translates into CASSQAGDAEQYF. V and J are TRBV4-2 and TRBJ2-7; 7 nucleotides align to TRBD2. V dropped 3 bases and J dropped 6; count of bases not matched to a gene: 5. The CDR3 contains 13 residues. Looked up from germline, CDR1 is LGHNA and CDR2 is YNFKEQ.

The rearrangement joins TRBV29-1 to TRBJ1-1; 8 bases agree with TRBD1. Germline lookup yields CDR1 SQVTM and CDR2 ANQGSEA. This CDR3 region has 14 residues. Trimming at V came to 3 bases and at J to 5 bases, leaving 8 bases not matched to a gene. The CDR3 DNA follows: TGCAGCGTTGATACAGGGGGATTCGGGACTGAAGCTTTCTTT. Protein sequence: CSVDTGGFGTEAFF.

The chain links TRBV12-3 or TRBV12-4 to TRBJ2-7; TRBD1 matches 7 bases. CDR3 length equals 11 residues. The V gene end was trimmed by 11 bases and the J gene end by 3 bases; junction bases not matched to a gene: 4. The CDR3 reads CAYRDSYEQYF. In DNA form, the CDR3 reads TGTGCCTACCGGGACAGCTACGAGCAGTACTTC.

This chain connects TRBV4-2 to TRBJ2-5; 7 bases map to TRBD1. This CDR3 is 14 amino acids long. Per the germline V gene, CDR1 is LGHNA and CDR2 is YNFKEQ. V was clipped by 3 bases and J by 6 bases; unmatched bases: 7. The CDR3 region has the DNA TGTGCCAGCAGCCATGACAGGGAAGCAAAGACCCAGTACTTC. Translated: CASSHDREAKTQYF.

The chain employs TRBV27 and TRBJ2-5, with D perhaps matching TRBD1 or TRBD2 (5 bases each). This CDR3 comprises 12 residues. V gave up 5 bases and J gave up 4 bases, with 8 bases separating them. Germline CDR1 reads MNHEY; CDR2 reads SMNVEV (reference sequence). The CDR3, as DNA: TGTGCCAGCAGTAAGAGGGGAGAGACCCAGTACTTC. Translating gives CASSKRGETQYF.

The chain has TRBV27 and TRBJ2-3, with TRBD2 identical over 9 bases. The CDR3 loop spans 13 amino acids. CDR1 is MNHEY, CDR2 SMNVEV, per germline (reference sequence). For the CDR3, the DNA is TGTGCTAGCGGGAGTATGTTGGCAGATACGCAGTATTTT. Its protein product is CASGSMLADTQYF.